Sequencing of this T cell receptor beta chain was carried out in a study of blood T cell repertoires in COVID-19. Using immunoSEQ multiplex PCR, the repertoire was profiled, and TCRdb retains in-frame clones only, with some absent. The data show fewer than 85,000 clones, about three quarters seen once. Germline V gene lookup returns CDR1 SGHTA and CDR2 FQGNSA. V lost 3 bases, J lost 2 bases, and 13 bases lay in between. The CDR3 extends over 16 amino acids. The TCR comes from a woman in her sixties or seventies with acute or convalescent COVID-19. The sequenced material came from peripheral blood. V and J are TRBV7-2 and TRBJ2-2; D is undetermined. The DNA of the CDR3 is TGTGCCAGCAGCTTTGAGGCGCGAACTAACACCGGGGAGCTGTTTTTT. Protein: CASSFEARTNTGELFF.